These 19 T cell receptor beta chains share one sample of origin, sequenced in a study of post-analysis software for immune sequencing data. TCR beta libraries were prepared from cDNA with unique molecular identifiers. TCRdb reanalysed the PCR reads using MiXCR and keeps one entry per CDR3 protein. In the table there are 550,000 to 700,000 distinct CDR3 sequences, 44% of which are singletons. Regarding the study as a whole: TRBV5-6, TRBV5-1 and TRBV20-1 belonged to a set of roughly five TRBV segments that were more frequent in patients than controls.

These receptors have no known antigen. Material: blood. These receptors originate from a girl aged 5 to 17 with multiple sclerosis.

This clonotype was detected only a few times. V usage is TRBV6-5 and J usage is TRBJ2-7; TRBD2 aligns across 12 bases. CDR3 length: 15 amino acids. Losses at the gene ends were 10 bases for V and 3 bases for J; bases not matched to a gene: 10. Germline V gene sequence: CDR1 MNHEY, CDR2 SVGAGI. The CDR3 DNA reads as TGTGCCATCTCCCGCGGACTAGCGGGAAACTACGAGCAGTACTTC. Its protein product is CAISRGLAGNYEQYF.

This clonotype was seen just once. The rearrangement uses TRBV6-4 and TRBJ2-1; TRBD2 matches at 9 bases. In germline, CDR1 is MRHNA, CDR2 SNTAGT. V shed 4 bases, J shed 0 bases, and the junction held 7 bases outside the gene matches. The CDR3 is made up of 17 amino acids. CDR3 residues: CASSVSLSGSSYNEQFF. DNA of the CDR3: TGTGCCAGCAGTGTCTCTCTTAGCGGGAGCTCCTACAATGAGCAGTTCTTC.

This chain joins TRBV12-3 or TRBV12-4 and TRBJ2-1; TRBD2 might be the D (6 bases). The V end lost 5 bases, the J end lost 6 bases, and 26 bases lay between the germline ends. This CDR3 contains 18 residues. Written as DNA, the CDR3 is TGTGCCAGCAGTAATATCGTATCGGGAGCTTATCCGGGCAATGAGCAGTTCTTC. This codes for CASSNIVSGAYPGNEQFF.

The chain couples TRBV20-1 to TRBJ2-3; D unclear. The V gene lost 0 bases and the J gene lost 11 bases, with 6 bases spanning the gap. CDR1 is DFQATT and CDR2 is SNEGSKA in the germline V gene (reference sequence). The CDR3 is made up of 10 amino acids. CDR3 loop: CSARDQGQYF. CDR3 DNA: TGCAGTGCTAGAGACCAAGGGCAGTATTTT.

The V and J genes are TRBV5-6 and TRBJ2-3; D not resolved. The germline V gene encodes CDR1 SGHDT and CDR2 YYEEEE. The CDR3 loop spans 17 amino acids. Trimming removed 2 bases from V and 0 bases from J, with 16 bases in between. CDR3 bases: TGTGCCAGCAGCTTTAGTTTCAGTGGAATTAGCACAGATACGCAGTATTTT. As protein: CASSFSFSGISTDTQYF.

This sequence joins TRBV29-1 and TRBJ2-7; the match to TRBD1 covers 9 bases. V shed 7 bases, J shed 4 bases, and the junction held 5 bases outside the gene matches. CDR1 and CDR2 from the germline V gene are SQVTM and ANQGSEA. This CDR3 has 12 residues. In DNA form, the CDR3 reads TGCAGCGCGGGGACAGGGCTTTACGAGCAGTACTTC. Translating gives CSAGTGLYEQYF.

The rearrangement uses TRBV9 and TRBJ2-7; TRBD2 aligns across 12 bases. J gave up 2 bases and V 2 bases, and 5 bases lay outside the gene matches. CDR3 length: 16 amino acids. Germline V CDR1 and CDR2: SGDLS, YYNGEE. CDR3 sequence reads: CASSVGLAGSTYEQYF. The CDR3 region has the DNA TGTGCCAGCAGCGTCGGACTAGCGGGGTCTACCTACGAGCAGTACTTC.

This clonotype was seen only a few times. The V gene is TRBV29-1, the J gene TRBJ1-2; the D gene is possibly TRBD1 (6 bases). Trimming took 7 bases from V and 3 from J, leaving 15 bases between them. CDR3 size: 13 residues. Germline loops: CDR1 SQVTM, CDR2 ANQGSEA. The CDR3: CSAETRGDYGYTF. In DNA form, the CDR3 reads TGCAGCGCAGAGACCAGGGGAGACTATGGCTACACCTTC.

This clonotype has a handful of counts. The rearrangement joins TRBV15 to TRBJ2-1; D is perhaps TRBD1 (5 bases). The CDR3 covers 13 residues. V was pared by 8 bases and J by 0 bases, with 8 bases between. Germline V CDR1 and CDR2: LNHNV, YYDKDF (reference sequence). CDR3 residues: CATETDSYNEQFF. The CDR3 DNA is TGTGCCACCGAGACAGACTCCTACAATGAGCAGTTCTTC.

This clonotype was counted only a few times. This chain connects TRBV6-2 or TRBV6-3 to TRBJ1-5, with D perhaps TRBD1 (5 bases). CDR1 is MNHEY and CDR2 is SVGEGT in the germline V gene. Trimming took 3 bases from V and 3 from J, leaving 6 bases between them. CDR3 length: 13 residues. The CDR3 nucleotides are TGTGCCAGCAGTTATGGGGCCAATCAGCCCCAGCATTTT. Translating it yields CASSYGANQPQHF.

V and J are TRBV7-9 and TRBJ2-7, with TRBD1 as a possible D gene (6 bases). Trimming took off 8 bases at V and 2 bases at J, with 13 bases between the two ends. This CDR3 has 13 residues. Germline assignment: CDR1 SEHNR and CDR2 FQNEAQ (reference sequence). This CDR3 is CASLGAGAYEQYF. Written as DNA, the CDR3 is TGTGCCAGCCTAGGGGCAGGGGCCTACGAGCAGTACTTC.

This clonotype was observed a handful of times. This rearrangement joins TRBV7-9 to TRBJ2-3; D is undetermined. This CDR3 has 13 amino acids. V lost 4 bases, J lost 8 bases, and 13 bases lay in between. Germline-derived CDR1 and CDR2 are SEHNR and FQNEAQ (reference sequence). The CDR3 loop reads CASSSPSGGTQYF. The CDR3 DNA follows: TGTGCCAGCAGCTCCCCGTCGGGCGGTACGCAGTATTTT. The variable domain in full, completed from reference TRBV7-9 and TRBJ2-3, reads DTGVSQNPRHKITKRGQNVTFRCDPISEHNRLYWYRQTLGQGPEFLTYFQNEAQLEKSRLLSDRFSAERPKGSFSTLEIQRTEQGDSAMYLCASSSPSGGTQYFGPGTRLTVL.

The table lists this clonotype with a count of one. A read error may be the cause here, since a much bigger clone is one base away. This CDR3 reads CASRLAGAYNEQFF. The DNA of the CDR3 is TGTGCCAGCAGGTTAGCGGGAGCCTACAATGAGCAGTTCTTC. The chain joins TRBV12-3 or TRBV12-4 to TRBJ2-1; 9 bases align to TRBD2. The CDR3 is made up of 14 amino acids.

This clonotype was detected only a few times. The V gene is TRBV12-3 or TRBV12-4, the J gene TRBJ2-5; D might be TRBD2 (6 bases). V shed 4 bases and J shed 0 bases, with 6 bases lying between them. The CDR3 sequence is 13 residues long. The CDR3 region has the DNA TGTGCCAGCAGTTCGGGGGACCAAGAGACCCAGTACTTC. Encoded protein: CASSSGDQETQYF.

This clonotype came up a few times. This chain connects TRBV5-1 to TRBJ1-4; perhaps TRBD1 as D (6 bases). Trimming removed 2 bases from V and 1 base from J, with 6 bases in between. In germline, CDR1 is SGHRS, CDR2 YFSETQ. The CDR3 loop spans 14 amino acids. The CDR3 nucleotides read TGCGCCAGCAGCTTACAGGGAACTAATGAAAAACTGTTTTTT. It codes for CASSLQGTNEKLFF.

This chain links TRBV20-1 with TRBJ2-7; D may be TRBD1 (6 bases). Trimming cost V 6 bases and J 0 bases, with 21 bases left between them. Per germline, CDR1 DFQATT and CDR2 SNEGSKA (reference sequence). The CDR3 has 16 residues. This chain's CDR3 is CSASESQQGNSYEQYF. CDR3 sequence (DNA): TGCAGTGCCTCGGAAAGCCAGCAGGGGAACTCCTACGAGCAGTACTTC.

The rearrangement links TRBV12-3 or TRBV12-4 to TRBJ2-1; possibly TRBD1 or TRBD2 for D (5 bases each). There are 15 residues in the CDR3. V lost 5 bases to trimming and J lost 8 bases, with 19 bases between them. The DNA for the CDR3 is TGTGCCAGCAGTCCCGTTGGGGGTATTCACGATGAGCAGTTCTTC. Amino acids: CASSPVGGIHDEQFF.

The chain joins TRBV11-2 to TRBJ1-4; no clear D gene. The germline V and J ends were trimmed by 5 bases and 0 bases, with 10 bases remaining between them. Germline lookup yields CDR1 SGHAT and CDR2 FQNNGV. This CDR3 region has 15 residues. This CDR3 reads CASSPAGATNEKLFF. DNA for the CDR3: TGTGCCAGCAGCCCGGCGGGAGCAACTAATGAAAAACTGTTTTTT.

The chain links TRBV7-9 to TRBJ1-5; TRBD1 matches at 7 bases. The J segment lost 7 bases and the V segment lost 8 bases, leaving 8 bases of the junction unmatched. The germline CDR1 and CDR2 sequences are SEHNR and FQNEAQ (reference sequence). CDR3 length equals 13 residues. CDR3 bases: TGTGCCAGCGCAATGACGGGACAGCAGCCCCAGCATTTT. Protein product: CASAMTGQQPQHF.